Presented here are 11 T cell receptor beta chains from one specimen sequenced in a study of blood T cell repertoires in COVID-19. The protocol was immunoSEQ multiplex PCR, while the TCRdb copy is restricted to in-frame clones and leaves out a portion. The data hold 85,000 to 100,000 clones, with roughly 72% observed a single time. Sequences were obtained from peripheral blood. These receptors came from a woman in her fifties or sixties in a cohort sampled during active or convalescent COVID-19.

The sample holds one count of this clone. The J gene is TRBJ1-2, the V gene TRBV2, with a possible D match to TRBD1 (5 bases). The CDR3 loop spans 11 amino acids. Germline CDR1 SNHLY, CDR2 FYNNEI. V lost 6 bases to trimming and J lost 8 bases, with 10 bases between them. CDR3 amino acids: CASRVRGGYTF. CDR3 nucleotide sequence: TGTGCCAGCAGGGTAAGGGGAGGCTACACCTTC.

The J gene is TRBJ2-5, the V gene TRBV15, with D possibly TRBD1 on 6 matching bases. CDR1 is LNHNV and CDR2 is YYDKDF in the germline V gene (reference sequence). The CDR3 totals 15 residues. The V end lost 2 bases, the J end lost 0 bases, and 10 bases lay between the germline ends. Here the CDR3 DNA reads TGTGCCACCAGCAGAACAGGGACGTACCAAGAGACCCAGTACTTC. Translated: CATSRTGTYQETQYF.

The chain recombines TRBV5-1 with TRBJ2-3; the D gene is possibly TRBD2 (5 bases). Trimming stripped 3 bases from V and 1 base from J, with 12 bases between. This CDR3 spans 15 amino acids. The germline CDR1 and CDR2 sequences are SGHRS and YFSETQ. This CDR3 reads CASSYARAGTDTQYF. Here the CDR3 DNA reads TGCGCCAGCAGCTATGCGAGGGCTGGCACAGATACGCAGTATTTT. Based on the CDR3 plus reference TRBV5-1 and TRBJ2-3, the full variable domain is KAGVTQTPRYLIKTRGQQVTLSCSPISGHRSVSWYQQTPGQGLQFLFEYFSETQRNKGNFPGRFSGRQFSNSRSEMNVSTLELGDSALYLCASSYARAGTDTQYFGPGTRLTVL.

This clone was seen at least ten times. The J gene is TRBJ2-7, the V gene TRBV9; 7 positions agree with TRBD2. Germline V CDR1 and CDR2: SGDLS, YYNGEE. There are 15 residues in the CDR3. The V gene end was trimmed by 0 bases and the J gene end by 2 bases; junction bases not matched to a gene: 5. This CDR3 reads CASSVAEAGTYEQYF. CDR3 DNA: TGTGCCAGCAGCGTAGCGGAAGCGGGAACCTACGAGCAGTACTTC.

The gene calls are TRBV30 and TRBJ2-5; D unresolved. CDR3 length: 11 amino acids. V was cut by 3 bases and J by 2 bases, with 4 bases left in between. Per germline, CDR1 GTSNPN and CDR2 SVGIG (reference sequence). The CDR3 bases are TGTGCCTGGAGAGAGCAAGAGACCCAGTACTTC. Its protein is CAWREQETQYF.

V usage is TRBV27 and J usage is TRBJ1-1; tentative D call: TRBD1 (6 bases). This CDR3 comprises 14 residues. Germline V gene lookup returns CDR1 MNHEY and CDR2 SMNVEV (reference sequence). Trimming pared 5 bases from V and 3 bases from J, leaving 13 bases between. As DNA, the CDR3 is TGTGCCAGCAGTCGCGGGGGCAGGGACACTGAAGCTTTCTTT. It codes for CASSRGGRDTEAFF.

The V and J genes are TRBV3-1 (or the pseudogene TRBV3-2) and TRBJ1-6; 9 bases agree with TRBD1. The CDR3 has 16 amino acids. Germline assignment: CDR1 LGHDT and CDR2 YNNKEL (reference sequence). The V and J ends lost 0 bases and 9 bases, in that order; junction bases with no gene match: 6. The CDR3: CASSQDLGTGISPLHF. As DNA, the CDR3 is TGTGCCAGCAGCCAAGATCTAGGGACAGGGATTTCACCCCTCCACTTT.

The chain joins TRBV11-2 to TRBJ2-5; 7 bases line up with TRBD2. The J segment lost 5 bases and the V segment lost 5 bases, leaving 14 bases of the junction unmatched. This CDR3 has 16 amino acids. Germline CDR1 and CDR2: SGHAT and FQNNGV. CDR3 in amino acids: CASSRHSLWEGETQYF. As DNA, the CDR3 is TGTGCCAGCAGCCGACACTCCCTTTGGGAGGGGGAGACCCAGTACTTC.

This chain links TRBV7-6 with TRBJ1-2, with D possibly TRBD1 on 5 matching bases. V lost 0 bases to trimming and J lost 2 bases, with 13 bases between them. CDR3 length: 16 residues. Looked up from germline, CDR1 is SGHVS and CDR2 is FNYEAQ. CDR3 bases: TGTGCCAGCAGCTTAGCGGGTCAGGGCGCCAACTATGGCTACACCTTC. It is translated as CASSLAGQGANYGYTF.

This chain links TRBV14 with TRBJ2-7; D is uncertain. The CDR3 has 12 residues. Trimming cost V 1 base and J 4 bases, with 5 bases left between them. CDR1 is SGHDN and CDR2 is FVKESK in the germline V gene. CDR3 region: CASSQATYEQYF. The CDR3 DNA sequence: TGTGCCAGCAGCCAAGCGACTTACGAGCAGTACTTC.

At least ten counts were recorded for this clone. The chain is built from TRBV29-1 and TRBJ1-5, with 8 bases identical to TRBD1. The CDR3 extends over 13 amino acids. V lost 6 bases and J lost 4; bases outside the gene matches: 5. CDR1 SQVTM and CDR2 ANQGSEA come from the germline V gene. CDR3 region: CSVVQGANQPQHF. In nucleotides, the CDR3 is TGCAGCGTAGTCCAGGGGGCGAATCAGCCCCAGCATTTT.